The 13 T cell receptor beta chains below come from one sample, sequenced in a study of shared clonotypes between healthy human individuals. TCRdb keeps only in-frame clones here, not all; method: immunoSEQ multiplex PCR. The sample yields under 2,500,000 clones, nearly 97% seen once. Source material: naive CD4+ T cells sorted from blood. As for subset: CD45RA+ positively selected. These receptor sequences come from a man aged 18 to 35 in good health.

The rearrangement uses TRBV6-5 and TRBJ1-5; D possibly corresponds to TRBD1 (5 bases). The germline V gene has CDR1 MNHEY and CDR2 SVGAGI. V was clipped by 5 bases and J by 5 bases, with 13 bases between them. CDR3 length equals 14 residues. CDR3 DNA: TGTGCCAGCAGTCGCGGGACGGAATATCAGCCCCAGCATTTT. Its protein product is CASSRGTEYQPQHF.

This chain uses TRBV10-3 with TRBJ1-2, with D tentatively TRBD1 (5 bases). Trimming stripped 0 bases from V and 2 bases from J, with 10 bases between. The CDR3 is 15 amino acids. Germline loops: CDR1 ENHRY, CDR2 SYGVKD. CDR3 DNA: TGTGCCATCAGTGAGTCGCGCAGGGACAACTATGGCTACACCTTC. Residues: CAISESRRDNYGYTF.

V and J are TRBV28 and TRBJ1-2, with a tentative D call TRBD1 (5 bases). V shed 2 bases and J shed 8 bases, with 15 bases lying between them. Looked up from germline, CDR1 is MDHEN and CDR2 is SYDVKM. CDR3 length equals 14 residues. The CDR3 loop reads CASSLTTRAQGYTF. In DNA form, the CDR3 reads TGTGCCAGCAGTTTAACCACCAGGGCTCAGGGCTACACCTTC.

CDR3 nucleotides: TGTGCCAGCAGCCCAGGGGCATTCACCGGGGAGCTGTTTTTT. Translated, it gives CASSPGAFTGELFF. The rearrangement links TRBV14 to TRBJ2-2, with D maybe TRBD1 (6 bases). Trimming pared 4 bases from V and 4 bases from J, leaving 10 bases between. Looked up from germline, CDR1 is SGHDN and CDR2 is FVKESK. CDR3 length: 14 amino acids.

About this clone: The identical CDR3 is also encoded by other nucleotide sequences in the sample. J is TRBJ1-2 and V is TRBV7-2, with 8 bases fitting TRBD1. V gave up 5 bases and J gave up 8 bases; unmatched junction bases: 4. Germline V lookup: CDR1 SGHTA, CDR2 FQGNSA. The CDR3 has 12 residues. CDR3 sequence: CASSPDRGGYTF. CDR3 in DNA: TGTGCCAGCAGCCCCGACAGGGGCGGCTACACCTTC.

The genes are TRBV9 and TRBJ1-1; D perhaps matches TRBD1 (5 bases). Trimming stripped 0 bases from V and 2 bases from J, with 8 bases between. CDR1 SGDLS and CDR2 YYNGEE come from the germline V gene. This CDR3 is built from 14 residues. Here the CDR3 reads CASSVAGPNTEAFF. CDR3 in DNA: TGTGCCAGCAGCGTAGCGGGGCCCAACACTGAAGCTTTCTTT.

About this clone: Other DNA sequences in the sample encode the same CDR3. The genes are TRBV5-1 and TRBJ1-4, with 7 nucleotides matching TRBD1. The germline V gene has CDR1 SGHRS and CDR2 YFSETQ. The CDR3 has 16 amino acids. V lost 0 bases to trimming and J lost 0 bases; unmatched junction nucleotides: 2. CDR3 residues: CASSLETGSTNEKLFF. The CDR3 nucleotides read TGCGCCAGCAGCTTGGAGACAGGGTCAACTAATGAAAAACTGTTTTTT.

The rearrangement uses TRBV5-6 and TRBJ2-2, with D possibly being TRBD2 (7 bases). Germline V gives CDR1 SGHDT, CDR2 YYEEEE. V was cut by 3 bases and J by 5 bases, with 14 bases left in between. This CDR3 contains 15 residues. CDR3 region: CASSSAGASTGELFF. The CDR3 DNA sequence: TGTGCCAGCAGCTCCGCGGGGGCGAGTACCGGGGAGCTGTTTTTT.

The rearrangement links TRBV5-1 to TRBJ2-3, with 7 bases fitting TRBD2. J was trimmed by 2 bases and V by 5 bases; bases with no gene match: 5. The V gene's germline CDR1 is SGHRS and CDR2 YFSETQ. This CDR3 region has 14 residues. CDR3 nucleotide sequence: TGCGCCAGCAGATCGGGACTACTCACAGATACGCAGTATTTT. This translates into CASRSGLLTDTQYF.

This chain joins TRBV25-1 and TRBJ2-1; possibly TRBD2 for D (6 bases). CDR3 length: 14 amino acids. The germline V gene has CDR1 MGHDK and CDR2 SYGVNS. V shed 4 bases and J shed 7 bases, with 14 bases lying between them. The CDR3 DNA reads as TGTGCCAGCAGTGGGCGATGGGGGGAAAATGAGCAGTTCTTC. This sequence encodes CASSGRWGENEQFF.

V and J are TRBV5-4 and TRBJ2-2; D is uncertain. This CDR3 comprises 14 residues. CDR1 is SGHNT and CDR2 is YYREEE in the germline V gene (reference sequence). V dropped 4 bases and J dropped 4 bases, with 11 bases sitting between them. The CDR3 DNA is TGTGCCAGCAGCCCCCCTTTGAGCACCGGGGAGCTGTTTTTT. Protein sequence: CASSPPLSTGELFF. The whole variable domain, remainder taken from reference TRBV5-4 and TRBJ2-2, is ETGVTQSPTHLIKTRGQQVTLRCSSQSGHNTVSWYQQALGQGPQFIFQYYREEENGRGNFPPRFSGLQFPNYSSELNVNALELDDSALYLCASSPPLSTGELFFGEGSRLTVL.

This clone was counted once. In DNA, the CDR3 is TGTGCCAGCAGTGCACAAATTTACGAGCAGTACTTC. Protein sequence: CASSAQIYEQYF. The chain recombines TRBV28 with TRBJ2-7, with D unresolved. The V gene lost 5 bases and the J gene lost 4 bases, with 9 bases spanning the gap. This CDR3 has 12 residues. Germline CDR1 is MDHEN and CDR2 is SYDVKM. Combining the CDR3 with reference TRBV28 and TRBJ2-7 gives the whole variable domain DVKVTQSSRYLVKRTGEKVFLECVQDMDHENMFWYRQDPGLGLRLIYFSYDVKMKEKGDIPEGYSVSREKKERFSLILESASTNQTSMYLCASSAQIYEQYFGPGTRLTVT.

The CDR3 region is CASSISPYSGLTGELFF. The CDR3, as DNA: TGTGCCAGTAGTATTTCCCCGTATTCGGGTTTGACCGGGGAGCTGTTTTTT. The genes are TRBV19 and TRBJ2-2; D remains unclear. The V gene's germline CDR1 is LNHDA and CDR2 SQIVND (reference sequence). This CDR3 is built from 17 residues. Trimming pared 3 bases from V and 5 bases from J, leaving 19 bases between.